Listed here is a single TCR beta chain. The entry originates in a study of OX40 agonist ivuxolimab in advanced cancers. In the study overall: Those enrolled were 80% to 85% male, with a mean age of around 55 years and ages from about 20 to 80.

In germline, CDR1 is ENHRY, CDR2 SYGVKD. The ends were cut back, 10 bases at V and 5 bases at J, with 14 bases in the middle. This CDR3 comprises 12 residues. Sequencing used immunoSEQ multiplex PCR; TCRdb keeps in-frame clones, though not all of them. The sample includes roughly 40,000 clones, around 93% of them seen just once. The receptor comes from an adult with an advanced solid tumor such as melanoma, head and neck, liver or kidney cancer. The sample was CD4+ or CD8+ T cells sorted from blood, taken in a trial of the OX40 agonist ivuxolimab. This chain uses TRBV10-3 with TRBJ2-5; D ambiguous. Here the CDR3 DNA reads TGTGCCAGGCCACGGGTTGGGGAGACCCAGTACTTC. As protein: CARPRVGETQYF.